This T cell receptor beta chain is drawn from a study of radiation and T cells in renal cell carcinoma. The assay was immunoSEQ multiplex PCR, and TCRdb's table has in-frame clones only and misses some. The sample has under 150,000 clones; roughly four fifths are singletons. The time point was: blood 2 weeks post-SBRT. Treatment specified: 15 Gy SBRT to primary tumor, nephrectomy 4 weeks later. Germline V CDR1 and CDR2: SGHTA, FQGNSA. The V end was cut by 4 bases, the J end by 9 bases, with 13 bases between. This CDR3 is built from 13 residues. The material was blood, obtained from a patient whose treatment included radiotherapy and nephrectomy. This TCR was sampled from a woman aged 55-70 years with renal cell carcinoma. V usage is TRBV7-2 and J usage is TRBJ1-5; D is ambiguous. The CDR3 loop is CASSYLIAGPQHF. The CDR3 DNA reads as TGTGCCAGCAGCTATCTGATCGCGGGGCCCCAGCATTTT.